Sequencing of this T cell receptor beta chain was carried out in a study of Tregs in tolerant kidney transplant recipients. Study context: Related graft donors supplied nonmyeloablative bone marrow transplants, and mixed chimerism was transient.

The repertoire was sequenced with immunoSEQ multiplex PCR; TCRdb's copy has only in-frame clones and lacks some. Here the sample spans fewer than 100,000 clones, under 95% being singletons. Unstimulated Tregs (CD4+CD25+CD127-) and CD4+CD25- non-Tregs were sorted from PBMCs. This clonotype originated in a human donor who received a combined kidney and bone marrow transplant. Source: CD4+ T cells from blood, taken before the transplant.

CDR3 in amino acids: CASSLTVKTGISGNTIYF. The CDR3 bases are TGTGCCAGCAGCTTAACGGTTAAAACAGGAATCTCTGGAAACACCATATATTTT. The chain links TRBV7-7 to TRBJ1-3; perhaps TRBD1 as D (5 bases). The ends were cut back, 2 bases at V and 0 bases at J, with 17 bases in the middle. Germline CDR1 is SSHAT and CDR2 is FNYEAQ (reference sequence). This CDR3 region has 18 residues.